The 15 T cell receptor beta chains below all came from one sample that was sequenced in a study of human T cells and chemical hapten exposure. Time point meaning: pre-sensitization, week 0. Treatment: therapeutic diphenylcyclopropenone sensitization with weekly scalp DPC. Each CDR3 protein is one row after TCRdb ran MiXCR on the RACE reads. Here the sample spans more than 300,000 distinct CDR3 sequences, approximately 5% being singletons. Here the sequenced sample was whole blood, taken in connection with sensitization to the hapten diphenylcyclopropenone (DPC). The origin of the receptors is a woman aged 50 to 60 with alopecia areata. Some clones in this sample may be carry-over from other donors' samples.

CDR3 region: CASSPGGLAGRYEQFF. In DNA, the CDR3 is TGTGCCAGCAGCCCAGGGGGACTAGCGGGGCGGTATGAGCAGTTCTTC. This rearrangement joins TRBV7-6 to TRBJ2-1; 13 bases agree with TRBD2. Trimming cost V 5 bases and J 8 bases; bases outside gene matches: 9. The CDR3 is 16 residues long. From germline, CDR1 is SGHVS and CDR2 FNYEAQ.

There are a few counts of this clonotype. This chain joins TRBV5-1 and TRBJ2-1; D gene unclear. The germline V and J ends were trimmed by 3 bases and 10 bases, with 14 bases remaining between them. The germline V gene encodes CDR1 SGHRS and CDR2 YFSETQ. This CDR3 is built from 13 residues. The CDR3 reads CASSSGQHREQFF. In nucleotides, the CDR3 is TGCGCCAGCAGCTCGGGCCAGCACCGGGAGCAGTTCTTC.

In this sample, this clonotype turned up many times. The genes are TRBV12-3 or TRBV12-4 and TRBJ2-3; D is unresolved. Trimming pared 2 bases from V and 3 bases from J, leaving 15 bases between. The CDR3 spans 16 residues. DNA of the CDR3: TGTGCCAGCAGTTTAAGAGCCGAGGTCTTGACAGATACGCAGTATTTT. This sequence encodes CASSLRAEVLTDTQYF.

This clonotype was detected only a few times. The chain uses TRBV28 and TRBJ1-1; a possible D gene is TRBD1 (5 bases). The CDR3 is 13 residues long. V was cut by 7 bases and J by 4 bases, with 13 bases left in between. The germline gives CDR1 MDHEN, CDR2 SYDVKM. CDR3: CASTEGFVTEAFF. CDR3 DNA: TGTGCCAGCACCGAGGGGTTTGTCACTGAAGCTTTCTTT. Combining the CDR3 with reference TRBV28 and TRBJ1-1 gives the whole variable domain DVKVTQSSRYLVKRTGEKVFLECVQDMDHENMFWYRQDPGLGLRLIYFSYDVKMKEKGDIPEGYSVSREKKERFSLILESASTNQTSMYLCASTEGFVTEAFFGQGTRLTVV.

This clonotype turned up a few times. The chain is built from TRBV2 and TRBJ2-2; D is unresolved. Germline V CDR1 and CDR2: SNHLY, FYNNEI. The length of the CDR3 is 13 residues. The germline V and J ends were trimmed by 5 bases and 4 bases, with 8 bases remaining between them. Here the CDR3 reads CASSYRTTGELFF. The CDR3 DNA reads TGTGCCAGCAGTTACAGAACCACCGGGGAGCTGTTTTTT.

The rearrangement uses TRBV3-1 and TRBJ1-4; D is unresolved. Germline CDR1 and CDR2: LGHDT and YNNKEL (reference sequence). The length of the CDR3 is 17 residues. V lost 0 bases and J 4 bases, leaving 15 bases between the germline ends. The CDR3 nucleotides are TGTGCCAGCAGCCAAGATCTAGGTCAGCCCGGTAATGAAAAACTGTTTTTT. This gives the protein CASSQDLGQPGNEKLFF.

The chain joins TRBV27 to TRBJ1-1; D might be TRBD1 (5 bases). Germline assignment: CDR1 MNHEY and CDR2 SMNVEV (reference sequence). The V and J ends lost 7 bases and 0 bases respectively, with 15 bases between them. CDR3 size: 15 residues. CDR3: CASNAGTYLNTEAFF. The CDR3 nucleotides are TGTGCCAGCAATGCCGGGACCTATCTGAACACTGAAGCTTTCTTT.

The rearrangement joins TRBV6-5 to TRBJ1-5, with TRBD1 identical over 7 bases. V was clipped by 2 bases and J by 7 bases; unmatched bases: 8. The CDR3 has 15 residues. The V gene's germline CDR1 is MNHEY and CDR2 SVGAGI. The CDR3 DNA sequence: TGTGCCAGCAGTTACGTCTTTGAGGGGGCACAGCCCCAGCATTTT. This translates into CASSYVFEGAQPQHF.

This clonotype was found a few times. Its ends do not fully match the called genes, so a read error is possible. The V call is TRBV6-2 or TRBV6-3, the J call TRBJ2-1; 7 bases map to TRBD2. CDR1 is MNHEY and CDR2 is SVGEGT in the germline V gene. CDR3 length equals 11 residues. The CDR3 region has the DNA TGTGCCACCCCTGGGACTACCTTATTGATCTTC. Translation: CATPGTTLLIF.

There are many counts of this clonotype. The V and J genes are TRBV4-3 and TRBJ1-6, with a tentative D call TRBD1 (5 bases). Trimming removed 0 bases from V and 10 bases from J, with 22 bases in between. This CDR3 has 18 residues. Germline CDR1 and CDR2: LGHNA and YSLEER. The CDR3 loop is CASSQEAQARGARSPLHF. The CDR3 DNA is TGCGCCAGCAGCCAAGAAGCGCAGGCCCGTGGGGCTAGGTCACCCCTCCACTTT.

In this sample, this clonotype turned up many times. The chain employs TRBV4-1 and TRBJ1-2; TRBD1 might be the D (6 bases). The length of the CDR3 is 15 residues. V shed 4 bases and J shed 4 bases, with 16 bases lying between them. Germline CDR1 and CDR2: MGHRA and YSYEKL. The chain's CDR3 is CASSLPSRTVYGYTF. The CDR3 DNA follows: TGCGCCAGCAGCCTTCCCTCCCGGACAGTCTATGGCTACACCTTC.

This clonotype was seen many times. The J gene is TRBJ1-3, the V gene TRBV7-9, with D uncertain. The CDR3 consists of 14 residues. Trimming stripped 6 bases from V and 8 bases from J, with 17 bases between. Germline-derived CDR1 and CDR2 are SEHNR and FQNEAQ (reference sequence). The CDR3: CASRPGTEAYTIYF. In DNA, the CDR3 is TGTGCCAGCAGACCAGGAACAGAGGCATACACCATATATTTT.

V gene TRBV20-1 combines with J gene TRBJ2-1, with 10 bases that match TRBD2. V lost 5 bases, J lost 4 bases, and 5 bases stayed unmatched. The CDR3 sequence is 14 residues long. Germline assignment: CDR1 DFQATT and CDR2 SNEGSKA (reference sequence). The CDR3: CSAPGTSAYNEQFF. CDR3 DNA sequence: TGCAGTGCTCCCGGGACTAGCGCATACAATGAGCAGTTCTTC.

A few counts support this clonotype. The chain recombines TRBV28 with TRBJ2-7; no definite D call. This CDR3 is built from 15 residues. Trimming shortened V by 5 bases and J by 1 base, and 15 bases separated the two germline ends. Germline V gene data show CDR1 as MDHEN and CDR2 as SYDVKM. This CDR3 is CASSPGSRRSYEQYF. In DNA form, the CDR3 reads TGTGCCAGCAGTCCCGGGTCTCGGCGGTCCTACGAGCAGTACTTC.

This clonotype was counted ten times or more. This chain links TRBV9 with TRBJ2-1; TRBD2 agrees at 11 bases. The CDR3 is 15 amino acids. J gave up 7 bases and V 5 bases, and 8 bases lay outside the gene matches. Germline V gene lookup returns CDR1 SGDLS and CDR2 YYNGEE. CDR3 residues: CASSWVAGGPNEQFF. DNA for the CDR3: TGTGCCAGCAGTTGGGTAGCGGGGGGGCCGAATGAGCAGTTCTTC. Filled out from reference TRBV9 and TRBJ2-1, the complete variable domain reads DSGVTQTPKHLITATGQRVTLRCSPRSGDLSVYWYQQSLDQGLQFLIQYYNGEERAKGNILERFSAQQFPDLHSELNLSSLELGDSALYFCASSWVAGGPNEQFFGPGTRLTVL.